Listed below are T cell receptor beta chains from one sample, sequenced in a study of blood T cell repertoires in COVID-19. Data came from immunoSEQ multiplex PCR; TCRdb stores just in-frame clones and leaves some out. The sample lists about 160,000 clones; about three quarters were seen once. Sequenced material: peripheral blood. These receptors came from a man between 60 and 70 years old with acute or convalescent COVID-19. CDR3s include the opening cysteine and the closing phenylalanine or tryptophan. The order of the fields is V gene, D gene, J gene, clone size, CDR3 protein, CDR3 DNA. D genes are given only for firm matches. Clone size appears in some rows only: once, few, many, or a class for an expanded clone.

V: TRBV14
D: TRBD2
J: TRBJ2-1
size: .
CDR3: CASSQAQAGGREQFF
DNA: TGTGCCAGCAGCCAGGCTCAAGCGGGGGGTAGAGAGCAGTTCTTC

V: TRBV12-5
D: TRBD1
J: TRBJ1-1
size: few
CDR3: CASGDRGVNTEAFF
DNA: TGTGCTAGTGGCGACAGGGGAGTGAACACTGAAGCTTTCTTT

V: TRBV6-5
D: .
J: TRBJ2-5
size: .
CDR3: CASSYSGSPQETQYF
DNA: TGTGCCAGCAGTTACTCTGGCTCCCCCCAAGAGACCCAGTACTTC

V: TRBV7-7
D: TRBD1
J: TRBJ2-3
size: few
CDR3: CASSPGDRNPDTQYF
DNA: TGTGCCAGCAGCCCTGGGGACAGAAACCCCGATACGCAGTATTTT

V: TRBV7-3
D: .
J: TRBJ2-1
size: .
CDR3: CASSPFDSTVNEQFF
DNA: TGTGCCAGCAGCCCGTTTGACTCGACAGTAAATGAGCAGTTCTTC

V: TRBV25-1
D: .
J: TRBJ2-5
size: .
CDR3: CASNPRGGGETQYF
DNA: TGTGCCAGCAACCCCAGGGGCGGGGGAGAGACCCAGTACTTC

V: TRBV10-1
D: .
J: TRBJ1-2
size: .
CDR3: CASSDRDYGYTF
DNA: TGCGCCAGCAGTGACAGGGACTATGGCTACACCTTC

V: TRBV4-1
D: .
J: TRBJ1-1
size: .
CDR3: CASSQGRTEAFF
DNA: TGCGCCAGCAGCCAGGGGAGAACTGAAGCTTTCTTT

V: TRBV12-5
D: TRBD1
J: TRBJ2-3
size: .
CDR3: CASGLDRGQVDTQYF
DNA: TGTGCTAGTGGTTTGGACAGGGGGCAGGTGGATACGCAGTATTTT

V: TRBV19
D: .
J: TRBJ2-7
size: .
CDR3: CASSSGTLYEQYF
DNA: TGTGCCAGTAGTTCCGGGACACTCTACGAGCAGTACTTC

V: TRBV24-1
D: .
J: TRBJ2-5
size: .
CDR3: CATSDPDSWQETQYF
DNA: TGTGCCACCAGTGACCCGGACAGCTGGCAAGAGACCCAGTACTTC

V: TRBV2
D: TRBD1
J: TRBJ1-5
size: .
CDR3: CASSGVEGAAKPQHF
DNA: TGTGCCAGCAGTGGGGTAGAGGGGGCGGCGAAGCCCCAGCATTTT

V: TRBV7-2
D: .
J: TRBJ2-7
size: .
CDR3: CASSLDQGIYEQYF
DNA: TGTGCCAGCAGCTTAGACCAGGGGATCTACGAGCAGTACTTC

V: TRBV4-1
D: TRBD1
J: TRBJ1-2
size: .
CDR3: CASSLNRGQGYGYTF
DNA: TGCGCCAGCAGCCTTAACAGGGGGCAAGGCTATGGCTACACCTTC

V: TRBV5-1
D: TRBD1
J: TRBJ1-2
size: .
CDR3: CASSVGTGEGYTF
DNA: TGCGCCAGCAGCGTCGGGACAGGGGAGGGCTACACCTTC

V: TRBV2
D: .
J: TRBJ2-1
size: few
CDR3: CAISTRDEYNEQFF
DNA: TGTGCCATTTCGACGCGGGACGAATACAATGAGCAGTTCTTC

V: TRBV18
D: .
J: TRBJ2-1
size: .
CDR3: CASSPTDSPYNEQFF
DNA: TGTGCCAGCTCACCGACGGACAGCCCCTACAATGAGCAGTTCTTC

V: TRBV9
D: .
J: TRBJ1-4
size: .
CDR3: CASSVPGAANEKLFF
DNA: TGTGCCAGCAGCGTACCAGGGGCGGCTAATGAAAAACTGTTTTTT

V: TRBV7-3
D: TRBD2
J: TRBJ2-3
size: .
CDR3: CASSPRPSGGSDTQYF
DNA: TGTGCCAGCAGCCCAAGGCCTAGCGGGGGCTCAGATACGCAGTATTTT

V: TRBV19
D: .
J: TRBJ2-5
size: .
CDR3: CGLAGGKTQYF
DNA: TGTGGGCTCGCCGGAGGGAAGACCCAGTACTTC

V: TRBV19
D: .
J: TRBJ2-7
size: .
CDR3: CASSIGGGPTYEQYF
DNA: TGTGCCAGTAGTATAGGTGGGGGCCCTACCTACGAGCAGTACTTC

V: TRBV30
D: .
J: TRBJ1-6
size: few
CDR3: CAWSVQGGRGGSPLHF
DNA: TGTGCCTGGAGTGTACAGGGTGGCAGGGGCGGTTCACCCCTCCACTTT

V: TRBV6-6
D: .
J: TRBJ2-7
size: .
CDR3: CASSYSISYEQYF
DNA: TGTGCCAGCAGTTACTCGATCAGCTACGAGCAGTACTTC

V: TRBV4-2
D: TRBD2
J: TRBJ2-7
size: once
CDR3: CASSQGSGGSYEQYF
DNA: TGTGCCAGCAGCCAAGGTAGCGGGGGATCCTACGAGCAGTACTTC

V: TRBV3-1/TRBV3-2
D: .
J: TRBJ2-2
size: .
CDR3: CASSYTGITGELFF
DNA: TGTGCCAGCAGCTACACAGGGATAACCGGGGAGCTGTTTTTT

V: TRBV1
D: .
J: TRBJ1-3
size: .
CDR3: CTSSRLGVSGNTIYF
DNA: TGCACCAGCAGCCGATTGGGCGTCTCTGGAAACACCATATATTTT

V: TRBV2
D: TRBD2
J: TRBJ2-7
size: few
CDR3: CASSRGLAVYEQYF
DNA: TGTGCCAGCAGTAGGGGACTAGCCGTCTACGAGCAGTACTTC

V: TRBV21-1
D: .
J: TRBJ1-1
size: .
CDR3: CASKGRAFF
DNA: TGTGCCAGCAAGGGGAGGGCTTTCTTT

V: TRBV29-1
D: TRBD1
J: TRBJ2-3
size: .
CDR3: CSVRDSQGTDTQYF
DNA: TGCAGCGTCCGGGACAGTCAAGGGACAGATACGCAGTATTTT